One sample yielded the 7 T cell receptor beta chains listed below, sequenced in a study of blood T cell repertoires in COVID-19. This table comes from immunoSEQ multiplex PCR, and its TCRdb copy is limited to in-frame clones, with some not included. Among over 150,000 clones listed, 80% to 85% were seen once. Material: peripheral blood. The receptors shown here come from a woman aged 35 to 49 with COVID-19, enrolled during active disease.

V gene TRBV12-3 or TRBV12-4 combines with J gene TRBJ1-1; no firm D call. V was pared by 6 bases and J by 6 bases, with 11 bases between. CDR3 size: 12 residues. The CDR3, as DNA: TGTGCCAGCAGCCAGCACGGAGCTGAAGCTTTCTTT. As protein: CASSQHGAEAFF.

The V gene is TRBV15, the J gene TRBJ2-7, with D possibly TRBD1 on 5 matching bases. CDR1 and CDR2 from the germline V gene are LNHNV and YYDKDF (reference sequence). The CDR3 sequence is 14 residues long. Trimming pared 6 bases from V and 6 bases from J, leaving 18 bases between. CDR3 residues: CATRLDPTQGEQYF. CDR3 sequence (DNA): TGTGCCACCAGACTCGATCCCACCCAGGGCGAGCAGTACTTC.

Worth noting for this clone: Different DNA sequences within this sample yield the same CDR3. The chain is built from TRBV28 and TRBJ2-7; a weak D match, TRBD2 (5 bases). The CDR3 runs 11 residues. V shed 6 bases and J shed 4 bases, with 7 bases lying between them. Germline CDR1 reads MDHEN; CDR2 reads SYDVKM. As DNA, the CDR3 is TGTGCCAGCAGCCGCGGGTACGAGCAGTACTTC. It encodes CASSRGYEQYF.

The chain couples TRBV29-1 to TRBJ2-7; 8 nucleotides agree with TRBD2. CDR1 is SQVTM, CDR2 ANQGSEA, per germline. V shed 3 bases and J 0 bases; nucleotides not matched to a gene: 7. There are 15 residues in the CDR3. The CDR3 spells CSVEGLAGTSYEQYF. In DNA form, the CDR3 reads TGCAGCGTTGAGGGTCTAGCGGGCACCTCCTACGAGCAGTACTTC.

This clone was seen once. The chain joins TRBV6-2 or TRBV6-3 to TRBJ2-7; 7 bases agree with TRBD1. The CDR3 length is 16 residues. After removal of 0 bases from V and 3 bases from J, the junction contained 8 bases not matched to a gene. Germline V gene data show CDR1 as MNHEY and CDR2 as SVGEGT. The CDR3 DNA reads as TGTGCCAGCAGTTACTCCGTCGACAGGGCAAACTACGAGCAGTACTTC. Amino acids: CASSYSVDRANYEQYF.

This clone was found a few times. The CDR3 DNA reads as TGTGCCAGCAGCAAACCGTCGAGGCGCACAGATACGCAGTATTTT. It specifies CASSKPSRRTDTQYF. The chain carries TRBV13 and TRBJ2-3, with D unclear. V lost 5 bases, J lost 1 base, and 13 bases lay in between. Germline CDR1 and CDR2: PRHDT and FYEKMQ (reference sequence). The CDR3 extends over 15 amino acids.

V and J are TRBV5-1 and TRBJ2-6, with TRBD2 identical over 7 bases. V trimming: 4 bases; J trimming: 2 bases; junction bases outside the gene matches: 6. The CDR3 loop spans 16 amino acids. Germline values: CDR1 SGHRS, CDR2 YFSETQ. The CDR3 bases are TGCGCCAGCAGCGTCCTGGGAGGGCCTGGGGCCAACGTCCTGACTTTC. Its translation: CASSVLGGPGANVLTF. The full variable domain, in which reference TRBV5-1 and TRBJ2-6 provide the parts outside the CDR3, is KAGVTQTPRYLIKTRGQQVTLSCSPISGHRSVSWYQQTPGQGLQFLFEYFSETQRNKGNFPGRFSGRQFSNSRSEMNVSTLELGDSALYLCASSVLGGPGANVLTFGAGSRLTVL.